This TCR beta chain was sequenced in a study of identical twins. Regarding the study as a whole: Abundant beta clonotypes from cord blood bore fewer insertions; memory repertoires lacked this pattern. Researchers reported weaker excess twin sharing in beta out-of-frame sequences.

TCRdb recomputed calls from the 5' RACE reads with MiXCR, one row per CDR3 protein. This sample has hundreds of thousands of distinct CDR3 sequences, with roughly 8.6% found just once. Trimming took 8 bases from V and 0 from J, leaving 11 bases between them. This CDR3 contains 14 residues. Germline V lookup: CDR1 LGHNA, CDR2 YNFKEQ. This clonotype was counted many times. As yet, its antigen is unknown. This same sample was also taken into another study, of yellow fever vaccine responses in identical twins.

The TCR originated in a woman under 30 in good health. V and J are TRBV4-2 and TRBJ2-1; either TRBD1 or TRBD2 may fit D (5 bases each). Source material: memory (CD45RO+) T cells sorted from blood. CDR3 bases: TGTGCCAGCCAGTCAGGGAGCTCCTACAATGAGCAGTTCTTC. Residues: CASQSGSSYNEQFF.